This TCR beta chain was obtained from a study of blood T cell repertoires in COVID-19. CDR3 length: 14 amino acids. V gave up 1 base and J gave up 7 bases, with 11 bases separating them. Germline V lookup: CDR1 SGHTA, CDR2 FQGNSA. Generated by immunoSEQ multiplex PCR, the TCRdb table keeps only in-frame clones and is missing some. The sample carries some 180,000 clones, about 84% recorded once. The chain uses TRBV7-2 and TRBJ1-3, with D tentatively TRBD1 (5 bases). Specimen: peripheral blood. The receptor was isolated from a human donor in a cohort sampled during active COVID-19. CDR3 loop: CASSLVGGENTIYF. DNA of the CDR3: TGTGCCAGCAGCTTAGTCGGGGGGGAGAACACCATATATTTT.